In its sample, the clone carrying this T cell receptor beta chain was seen many times. Its antigen is as yet unknown. This record belongs to a study of T cells in Graves' hyperthyroidism and ophthalmopathy. Looked up from germline, CDR1 is SGHTA and CDR2 is FQGNSA. Trimming pared 1 base from V and 5 bases from J, leaving 19 bases between. The CDR3 totals 17 residues. Whole-study findings and limits: Blood shared most expanded thyroid clonotypes above 0.001.

Regions amplified from RNA transcripts were the TCR beta CDR3 regions. The HTBI primer set was used in a first-round RT-PCR of the TCR CDR3. TCRdb re-derived calls from the multiplex PCR reads in MiXCR, one entry per CDR3 protein. The sample includes about 500,000 distinct CDR3 sequences, 16% of them seen just once. Patients showing uncontrolled infection, other autoimmune disease, pregnancy or lactation were ineligible. This sequence was found in a woman aged 25 to 39 with Graves' ophthalmopathy. Sequencing used blood. The J gene is TRBJ2-3, the V gene TRBV7-2; TRBD2 is a possible D gene (5 bases). CDR3 coding DNA: TGTGCCAGCAGCTTAGTAGCCCCAGGAGCGGCCCAAGATACGCAGTATTTT. Encoded protein: CASSLVAPGAAQDTQYF.